The 16 T cell receptor beta chains below all came from one sample that was sequenced in a study of cytotoxic CD8 clonotypes in ibrutinib-treated CLL. Generated by immunoSEQ multiplex PCR, the TCRdb table keeps only in-frame clones and is missing some. The sample comprises some 300,000 clones, roughly 79% of which are singletons, and about 6.7% rests with the top ten. The sequences come from PBMCs, collected before ibrutinib treatment. The receptors come from a human donor with chronic lymphocytic leukemia.

The chain carries TRBV9 and TRBJ1-5; D possibly corresponds to TRBD1 (5 bases). V gave up 0 bases and J gave up 8 bases, with 12 bases separating them. CDR1 and CDR2 from the germline V gene are SGDLS and YYNGEE. This CDR3 region has 14 residues. CDR3 DNA sequence: TGTGCCAGCAGCGTAGGAGGACGGGGGGAGCCCCAGCATTTT. This translates into CASSVGGRGEPQHF. Full variable domain (rest looked up from reference TRBV9 and TRBJ1-5): DSGVTQTPKHLITATGQRVTLRCSPRSGDLSVYWYQQSLDQGLQFLIQYYNGEERAKGNILERFSAQQFPDLHSELNLSSLELGDSALYFCASSVGGRGEPQHFGDGTRLSIL.

The rearrangement uses TRBV6-5 and TRBJ2-6; D not resolved. The length of the CDR3 is 15 residues. V was pared by 5 bases and J by 0 bases, with 8 bases between. Germline lookup yields CDR1 MNHEY and CDR2 SVGAGI. CDR3 nucleotides: TGTGCCAGCAGTACAGAGTTCTCTGGGGCCAACGTCCTGACTTTC. Its translation: CASSTEFSGANVLTF.

The rearrangement uses TRBV28 and TRBJ2-3, with TRBD2 matching 11 bases. The ends lost 6 bases at V and 6 bases at J; junction bases unmatched: 5. This CDR3 has 14 residues. CDR1 MDHEN and CDR2 SYDVKM come from the germline V gene. This CDR3 reads CASRTSGGLDTQYF. The CDR3 DNA is TGTGCCAGCAGAACTAGCGGGGGTCTGGATACGCAGTATTTT.

The chain uses TRBV11-3 and TRBJ2-3, with 11 bases matching TRBD2. Germline-derived CDR1 and CDR2 are SGHNT and YENEEA. The CDR3 covers 16 residues. V was clipped by 5 bases and J by 0 bases; unmatched bases: 4. CDR3 residues: CASSRGTSGSTDTQYF. The CDR3 DNA is TGTGCCAGCAGCCGCGGGACTAGCGGTAGCACAGATACGCAGTATTTT. Combining the CDR3 with reference TRBV11-3 and TRBJ2-3 gives the whole variable domain EAGVVQSPRYKIIEKKQPVAFWCNPISGHNTLYWYLQNLGQGPELLIRYENEEAVDDSQLPKDRFSAERLKGVDSTLKIQPAELGDSAVYLCASSRGTSGSTDTQYFGPGTRLTVL.

The V gene is TRBV2, the J gene TRBJ2-4; D gene unclear. Germline assignment: CDR1 SNHLY and CDR2 FYNNEI. V lost 3 bases, J lost 4 bases, and 10 bases lay in between. The CDR3 has 14 residues. The CDR3 protein is CASSDPTDKNIQYF. CDR3 sequence (DNA): TGTGCCAGCAGTGATCCTACCGATAAAAACATTCAGTACTTC.

V is TRBV5-1 and J is TRBJ2-3; 9 bases fit TRBD2. CDR3 length: 16 amino acids. With V trimmed by 0 bases and J by 7 bases, 9 bases remained unmatched. Germline-derived CDR1 and CDR2 are SGHRS and YFSETQ. CDR3 in DNA: TGCGCCAGCAGCTTGGGTCCGGCGGGAGGGCCAAATACGCAGTATTTT. Amino acid sequence: CASSLGPAGGPNTQYF. The full variable domain, its missing parts supplied by reference TRBV5-1 and TRBJ2-3, is KAGVTQTPRYLIKTRGQQVTLSCSPISGHRSVSWYQQTPGQGLQFLFEYFSETQRNKGNFPGRFSGRQFSNSRSEMNVSTLELGDSALYLCASSLGPAGGPNTQYFGPGTRLTVL.

The V gene is TRBV7-9, the J gene TRBJ2-5; 8 bases align to TRBD1. From germline, CDR1 is SEHNR and CDR2 FQNEAQ (reference sequence). There are 13 residues in the CDR3. Trimming at V came to 6 bases and at J to 4 bases, leaving 4 bases not matched to a gene. CDR3 DNA: TGTGCCAGCAGGATGACAGGGGCAGAGACCCAGTACTTC. As protein: CASRMTGAETQYF.

V and J are TRBV4-1 and TRBJ1-5, with 10 bases fitting TRBD1. The CDR3 runs 16 residues. The V and J ends lost 1 base and 1 base, in that order; junction bases with no gene match: 1. Germline CDR1 is MGHRA and CDR2 is YSYEKL. CDR3 in DNA: TGCGCCAGCAGCCAAGGGGGACAGGGGAGCAATCAGCCCCAGCATTTT. Encoded protein: CASSQGGQGSNQPQHF.

This chain joins TRBV19 and TRBJ2-4, with no clear D. V lost 1 base and J 10 bases, leaving 11 bases between the germline ends. CDR1 is LNHDA and CDR2 is SQIVND in the germline V gene (reference sequence). The CDR3 length is 13 residues. CDR3 loop: CASSIVAHVIQYF. The DNA for the CDR3 is TGTGCCAGTAGTATAGTCGCCCACGTTATTCAGTACTTC.

The V and J genes are TRBV28 and TRBJ2-5; D possibly corresponds to TRBD2 (5 bases). Germline V gene lookup returns CDR1 MDHEN and CDR2 SYDVKM. V was trimmed by 5 bases and J by 2 bases, leaving 15 bases between them. This CDR3 spans 15 amino acids. CDR3 coding DNA: TGTGCCAGCAGTGACTCCGGGATGAGACAAGAGACCCAGTACTTC. This sequence encodes CASSDSGMRQETQYF.

The J gene is TRBJ2-7, the V gene TRBV11-2; TRBD1 matches at 8 bases. V lost 5 bases, J lost 1 base, and 7 bases stayed unmatched. CDR1 and CDR2 from the germline V gene are SGHAT and FQNNGV. CDR3 length equals 15 residues. Written as DNA, the CDR3 is TGTGCCAGCAGCACGTGGGACAGGAAATCCTACGAGCAGTACTTC. Translating gives CASSTWDRKSYEQYF. Full variable domain (outside the CDR3, taken from reference TRBV11-2 and TRBJ2-7): EAGVAQSPRYKIIEKRQSVAFWCNPISGHATLYWYQQILGQGPKLLIQFQNNGVVDDSQLPKDRFSAERLKGVDSTLKIQPAKLEDSAVYLCASSTWDRKSYEQYFGPGTRLTVT.

This chain uses TRBV7-9 with TRBJ2-3; the D is unclear. The germline gives CDR1 SEHNR, CDR2 FQNEAQ (reference sequence). The V and J ends lost 2 bases and 0 bases respectively, with 12 bases between them. This CDR3 comprises 16 residues. CDR3 amino acids: CASSLSAALSTDTQYF. In DNA form, the CDR3 reads TGTGCCAGCAGCTTATCGGCTGCCCTTAGCACAGATACGCAGTATTTT. The full variable domain, completed using reference TRBV7-9 and TRBJ2-3, is DTGVSQNPRHKITKRGQNVTFRCDPISEHNRLYWYRQTLGQGPEFLTYFQNEAQLEKSRLLSDRFSAERPKGSFSTLEIQRTEQGDSAMYLCASSLSAALSTDTQYFGPGTRLTVL.

The chain carries TRBV7-2 and TRBJ2-4; D not certain. The germline CDR1 and CDR2 sequences are SGHTA and FQGNSA. This CDR3 spans 14 amino acids. V lost 3 bases to trimming and J lost 6 bases, with 12 bases between them. This CDR3 is CASSFPGPPNIQYF. CDR3 nucleotide sequence: TGTGCCAGCAGCTTTCCCGGACCCCCAAACATTCAGTACTTC.

J is TRBJ1-2 and V is TRBV28; D may be TRBD1 (5 bases). Per germline, CDR1 MDHEN and CDR2 SYDVKM. This CDR3 is 13 amino acids long. The germline V and J ends were trimmed by 5 bases and 8 bases, with 15 bases remaining between them. The chain's CDR3 is CASSSIGGLGYTF. In DNA, the CDR3 is TGTGCCAGCAGTAGTATCGGGGGTTTAGGCTACACCTTC.

The chain's CDR3 is CASSIGGGIYEQYF. The CDR3 nucleotides read TGTGCCAGTAGTATAGGTGGAGGGATCTACGAGCAGTACTTC. The chain carries TRBV19 and TRBJ2-7; the D gene is possibly TRBD2 (6 bases). Trimming left V 1 base short and J 3 bases short, with 10 bases between. This CDR3 contains 14 residues. CDR1 and CDR2 from the germline V gene are LNHDA and SQIVND (reference sequence). Looking up the rest from reference TRBV19 and TRBJ2-7 gives the full variable domain: DGGITQSPKYLFRKEGQNVTLSCEQNLNHDAMYWYRQDPGQGLRLIYYSQIVNDFQKGDIAEGYSVSREKKESFPLTVTSAQKNPTAFYLCASSIGGGIYEQYFGPGTRLTVT.

The chain has TRBV30 and TRBJ2-4; D gene ambiguous. V lost 0 bases, J lost 7 bases, and 7 bases lay in between. CDR3 length equals 12 residues. CDR1 is GTSNPN and CDR2 is SVGIG in the germline V gene (reference sequence). CDR3 nucleotide sequence: TGTGCCTGGAGTGTTTGGAGCAACATTCAGTACTTC. It specifies CAWSVWSNIQYF.